These 21 T cell receptor beta chains were all obtained from the same sample, sequenced in a study of T-cell memory formation after mild COVID-19. MiXCR, applied by TCRdb to the 5' RACE reads, yields one record per CDR3 protein. The repertoire holds approximately 400,000 distinct CDR3 sequences, less than 25% seen once, with about 10% in the top ten. Source material: PBMCs or a T cell subset sorted from them (not recorded which). All receptors derive from an adult woman who had mild COVID-19 (a few samples of this study predate the infection). Cell type and time point are not known.

This clonotype has a handful of counts. The V call is TRBV7-2, the J call TRBJ2-1; TRBD1 matches at 7 bases. V lost 1 base and J lost 6; bases outside the gene matches: 15. The germline V gene encodes CDR1 SGHTA and CDR2 FQGNSA. This CDR3 comprises 18 residues. The DNA for the CDR3 is TGTGCCAGCAGCTTAGACCTACGACAGGGTCTAGGACGCAATGAGCAGTTCTTC. Amino acid sequence: CASSLDLRQGLGRNEQFF.

Regarding this clonotype: Relative to the germline gene, one junction end is altered; a read error may explain this. The chain recombines TRBV7-7 with TRBJ2-1, with 9 bases lining up with TRBD2. Germline V lookup: CDR1 SSHAT, CDR2 FNYEAQ (reference sequence). The CDR3 totals 15 residues. The chain's CDR3 is CASSLDAGGLNEQFF. CDR3 DNA: TGTGCTAGCAGCTTAGACGCGGGAGGGCTTAATGAGCAGTTCTTC.

This clonotype was observed a handful of times. The chain is built from TRBV27 and TRBJ2-5, with D possibly TRBD1 on 6 matching bases. CDR3 size: 16 residues. The V gene lost 2 bases and the J gene lost 5 bases, with 18 bases spanning the gap. Germline values: CDR1 MNHEY, CDR2 SMNVEV (reference sequence). The CDR3 loop is CASSLTRGRGMETQYF. The DNA for the CDR3 is TGTGCCAGCAGTTTAACCAGGGGAAGGGGGATGGAGACCCAGTACTTC.

J is TRBJ2-7 and V is TRBV20-1, with TRBD1 matching 8 bases. The CDR3 totals 12 residues. Germline values: CDR1 DFQATT, CDR2 SNEGSKA (reference sequence). Germline trimming cut 6 bases from V and 5 bases from J; bases unmatched to any gene: 6. CDR3 residues: CSASTGVHEQYF. DNA of the CDR3: TGCAGTGCATCGACAGGGGTCCACGAGCAGTACTTC.

This clonotype was found a few times. V gene TRBV7-9 combines with J gene TRBJ2-7, with D unresolved. Trimming took 5 bases from V and 2 from J, leaving 16 bases between them. Looked up from germline, CDR1 is SEHNR and CDR2 is FQNEAQ (reference sequence). This CDR3 has 15 residues. This CDR3 is CASSTLVDGAYEQYF. The CDR3 DNA reads TGTGCCAGCAGCACGCTCGTTGACGGAGCCTACGAGCAGTACTTC.

The chain joins TRBV6-5 to TRBJ1-4, with 7 nucleotides matching TRBD1. CDR1 is MNHEY, CDR2 SVGAGI, per germline. J gave up 3 bases and V 7 bases, and 5 bases lay outside the gene matches. This CDR3 is 14 amino acids long. The CDR3 sequence is CASKTGFANEKLFF. CDR3 in DNA: TGTGCCAGCAAGACAGGGTTTGCTAATGAAAAACTGTTTTTT.

The sample holds a few counts of this clonotype. The genes are TRBV5-1 and TRBJ2-6; perhaps TRBD1 as D (5 bases). Trimming shortened V by 5 bases and J by 0 bases, and 12 bases separated the two germline ends. Per germline, CDR1 SGHRS and CDR2 YFSETQ. The CDR3 spans 16 residues. CDR3 coding DNA: TGCGCCAGCAGGGGTGGGGCGAGCTCTGGGGCCAACGTCCTGACTTTC. Its translation: CASRGGASSGANVLTF.

The gene calls are TRBV20-1 and TRBJ2-7; no reliable D call. The CDR3 is 13 residues long. The V end was cut by 3 bases, the J end by 5 bases, with 14 bases between. Germline CDR1 and CDR2: DFQATT and SNEGSKA (reference sequence). For the CDR3, the DNA is TGCAGTGCTAGCCCGCCCCTCCGCGACGAGCAGTACTTC. This sequence encodes CSASPPLRDEQYF.

The V and J genes are TRBV7-9 and TRBJ2-5; 9 bases align to TRBD1. Germline V CDR1 and CDR2: SEHNR, FQNEAQ (reference sequence). The junction had 7 bases not matched to a gene; V was cut back by 5 bases and J by 9 bases. The CDR3 sequence is 13 residues long. The CDR3 is CASSRTGEMPQYF. The CDR3, as DNA: TGTGCCAGCAGCCGGACAGGGGAGATGCCCCAGTACTTC.

This clonotype was found a few times. The V call is TRBV5-1, the J call TRBJ2-5; TRBD2 matches 9 bases. The CDR3 is 15 residues long. Germline V CDR1 and CDR2: SGHRS, YFSETQ. The V and J ends lost 4 bases and 5 bases, in that order; junction bases with no gene match: 9. The CDR3 DNA reads TGCGCCAGCAGCCCTATAGCGGGAGACCCGGAGACCCAGTACTTC. Its protein is CASSPIAGDPETQYF.

V usage is TRBV4-3 and J usage is TRBJ1-1, with 7 bases identical to TRBD1. Germline CDR1 reads LGHNA; CDR2 reads YSLEER. This CDR3 region has 17 residues. V was pared by 0 bases and J by 10 bases, with 17 bases of the junction left unmatched. The CDR3 nucleotides read TGCGCCAGCAGCCAAGATCTGTTGGGGGACAGACGTGGTGTAGCTTTCTTT. This codes for CASSQDLLGDRRGVAFF.

The chain recombines TRBV20-1 with TRBJ2-1, with D possibly being TRBD1 (6 bases). CDR1 is DFQATT and CDR2 is SNEGSKA in the germline V gene (reference sequence). The CDR3 totals 16 residues. The germline V and J ends were trimmed by 3 bases and 4 bases, with 19 bases remaining between them. The CDR3, as DNA: TGCAGTGCTAGGGCTAATGCACCGGGACAATACAATGAGCAGTTCTTC. Protein: CSARANAPGQYNEQFF.

In its sample, this clonotype was seen a few times. As DNA, the CDR3 is TGTGCCACCAGTGATATTGGGAGAATGGTTAGCAATCAGCCCCAGCATTTT. This encodes CATSDIGRMVSNQPQHF. The chain recombines TRBV24-1 with TRBJ1-5; D unclear. V dropped 3 bases and J dropped 0 bases, with 14 bases sitting between them. The germline gives CDR1 KGHDR, CDR2 SFDVKD. The CDR3 totals 17 residues.

The chain is built from TRBV19 and TRBJ1-1; 7 nucleotides align to TRBD1. The CDR3 is 15 residues long. V was pared by 3 bases and J by 3 bases, with 7 bases of the junction left unmatched. From germline, CDR1 is LNHDA and CDR2 SQIVND (reference sequence). CDR3: CASSITPQGDTEAFF. The CDR3, as DNA: TGTGCCAGTAGTATTACCCCCCAGGGGGACACTGAAGCTTTCTTT.

Ten or more counts support this clonotype. The chain employs TRBV24-1 and TRBJ2-1; TRBD1 might be the D (5 bases). V dropped 4 bases and J dropped 10 bases, with 13 bases sitting between them. The CDR3 length is 13 residues. Per germline, CDR1 KGHDR and CDR2 SFDVKD. The chain's CDR3 is CATSDPDTYEQFF. The CDR3, as DNA: TGTGCCACCAGTGACCCGGACACATACGAGCAGTTCTTC.

This clonotype was observed a few times. The chain couples TRBV29-1 to TRBJ2-3, with TRBD1 as a possible D gene (5 bases). The CDR3 is made up of 10 amino acids. V lost 4 bases and J 6 bases, leaving 5 bases between the germline ends. Germline CDR1 SQVTM, CDR2 ANQGSEA. In DNA form, the CDR3 reads TGCAGCGTTGCAGGGGATACGCAGTATTTT. It codes for CSVAGDTQYF.

The chain combines TRBV3-1 with TRBJ2-1, with D perhaps matching TRBD1 (6 bases). The V and J ends lost 6 bases and 3 bases respectively, with 24 bases between them. The CDR3 length is 18 residues. Germline CDR1 reads LGHDT; CDR2 reads YNNKEL (reference sequence). The CDR3 region is CASSPRPLWQGSYNEQFF. CDR3 coding DNA: TGTGCCAGCAGTCCAAGACCGCTTTGGCAGGGGAGCTACAATGAGCAGTTCTTC.

The rearrangement uses TRBV12-3 or TRBV12-4 and TRBJ2-5; 12 nucleotides align to TRBD2. There are 12 residues in the CDR3. The trim removed 6 bases at V and 13 bases at J, leaving 6 bases unmatched. In nucleotides, the CDR3 is TGTGCCAGCAGGACCACTAGCGGGGGGCCGTACTTC. Translated: CASRTTSGGPYF.

This clonotype was counted only a few times. The gene calls are TRBV6-2 or TRBV6-3 and TRBJ1-2; D might be TRBD1 (5 bases). The germline V gene encodes CDR1 MNHEY and CDR2 SVGEGT. This CDR3 spans 13 amino acids. Trimming cost V 2 bases and J 5 bases, with 9 bases left between them. The CDR3 DNA follows: TGTGCCAGCAGTTACGGGGCACCTTATGGCTACACCTTC. This translates into CASSYGAPYGYTF.

This clonotype was seen a handful of times. The CDR3 region has the DNA TGTGCCATCGGGCTTGAGGGAGATTCACCCCTCCACTTT. This translates into CAIGLEGDSPLHF. The genes are TRBV10-3 and TRBJ1-6; D remains unclear. Germline-derived CDR1 and CDR2 are ENHRY and SYGVKD. V was pared by 8 bases and J by 8 bases, with 13 bases between. CDR3 length equals 13 residues.

This clonotype was found a few times. This sequence joins TRBV29-1 and TRBJ2-3; TRBD2 aligns across 8 bases. V gave up 7 bases and J gave up 0 bases; unmatched junction bases: 6. CDR1 is SQVTM and CDR2 is ANQGSEA in the germline V gene. This CDR3 is 14 amino acids long. Here the CDR3 reads CSGVAGPSTDTQYF. DNA for the CDR3: TGCAGCGGAGTAGCGGGACCTAGCACAGATACGCAGTATTTT.